This paragraph reports one T cell receptor (beta chain). The data derive from a study of cytomegalovirus exposure and HLA in healthy donors. 60 Vbeta and 13 Jbeta primers were used in PCR. The repertoire was sequenced with immunoSEQ multiplex PCR; TCRdb's copy has only in-frame clones and lacks some. Recorded for this sample: about 87,000 clones. Germline CDR1 reads SEHNR; CDR2 reads FQNEAQ (reference sequence). V lost 5 bases and J lost 1, with 2 bases in between. This CDR3 spans 12 amino acids. This TCR was sampled from a middle-aged man in good health and CMV-seropositive. The specimen was PBMCs. The chain combines TRBV7-9 with TRBJ2-2; no reliable D call. The CDR3 loop reads CASSRNTGELFF. The CDR3 region has the DNA TGTGCCAGCAGCCGGAACACCGGGGAGCTGTTTTTT.